The 28 T cell receptor beta chains in this list originate from one sample, sequenced in a study of CXCR3-negative and CXCR3-positive naive CD8 T cells. The study made its TRB cDNA libraries by 5' RACE, adding UMI labels. TCRdb re-called the 5' RACE reads and shows each CDR3 protein once, DNA omitted. Its listing shows about 38,000 distinct CDR3 sequences. The sequencing input was memory CD8+ T cells from blood. The receptors shown here come from a human donor in good health. Some clones in this sample may be carry-over from other donors' samples.

The gene calls are TRBV27 and TRBJ2-1; TCRdb designates TRBD1, a call that cannot be tested without DNA. The length of the CDR3 is 14 residues. Germline V gene lookup returns CDR1 MNHEY and CDR2 SMNVEV (reference sequence). CDR3 residues: CASRGASSYNEQFF.

The chain employs TRBV6-2 or TRBV6-3 and TRBJ2-7; lacking DNA, the TRBD1 call made by TCRdb goes unchecked. The CDR3 covers 15 residues. The germline V gene encodes CDR1 MNHEY and CDR2 SVGEGT. This CDR3 is CASSYSTRGAYEQYF.

J is TRBJ2-7 and V is TRBV6-5; TCRdb reports TRBD2, a call that lacks DNA to check it against. The CDR3 is made up of 14 amino acids. The germline V gene encodes CDR1 MNHEY and CDR2 SVGAGI. The CDR3 here is CASSRSSGHYEQYF.

The chain employs TRBV6-2 or TRBV6-3 and TRBJ2-5; the D gene TCRdb calls, TRBD1, cannot be checked with no DNA. CDR3 length: 13 residues. CDR1 MNHEY and CDR2 SVGEGT come from the germline V gene. This CDR3 reads CASSHRGDETQYF.

The chain carries TRBV28 and TRBJ2-3; TCRdb's D call, TRBD1, is unchecked because there is no DNA. Per the germline V gene, CDR1 is MDHEN and CDR2 is SYDVKM. The CDR3 extends over 14 amino acids. The CDR3 loop reads CASSPTGRTDTQYF.

J is TRBJ2-7 and V is TRBV29-1; as DNA is missing, the TRBD1 call by TCRdb cannot be tested. CDR3 size: 11 residues. Germline-derived CDR1 and CDR2 are SQVTM and ANQGSEA. The CDR3 protein is CSVDGGYEQYF.

The chain couples TRBV4-1 to TRBJ1-1; checking the TCRdb D call of TRBD1 is not possible without DNA. CDR1 and CDR2 from the germline V gene are MGHRA and YSYEKL. The CDR3 runs 15 residues. This chain's CDR3 is CASSPQGQGRAEAFF.

The chain joins TRBV15 to TRBJ1-2; TCRdb selects TRBD1, and the lack of DNA leaves this call unchecked. This CDR3 region has 16 residues. In germline, CDR1 is LNHNV, CDR2 YYDKDF (reference sequence). CDR3: CATSPDRGLHPYGYTF.

The CDR3 protein is CASSLVSLVGDEQYF. The chain is built from TRBV7-2 and TRBJ2-7; TCRdb's D call, TRBD1, is unchecked because there is no DNA. This CDR3 region has 15 residues. Germline CDR1 and CDR2: SGHTA and FQGNSA.

V gene TRBV5-1 combines with J gene TRBJ2-3. The CDR3 length is 11 residues. Germline-derived CDR1 and CDR2 are SGHRS and YFSETQ. The CDR3 is CASSFGDTQYF.

The genes are TRBV6-5 and TRBJ2-3. Germline-derived CDR1 and CDR2 are MNHEY and SVGAGI. This CDR3 comprises 13 residues. The CDR3 sequence is CASSSTLLDTQYF.

V usage is TRBV28 and J usage is TRBJ2-3; lacking DNA, the TRBD2 call made by TCRdb goes unchecked. The CDR3 totals 15 residues. CDR1 is MDHEN, CDR2 SYDVKM, per germline. The CDR3 sequence: CASSLFGVTADTQYF.

V and J are TRBV5-1 and TRBJ2-7; the D call of TRBD1 rests on TCRdb alone, since no DNA is present to check it. The germline V gene has CDR1 SGHRS and CDR2 YFSETQ. CDR3 length: 15 residues. CDR3 in amino acids: CASSTTPRETWEQYF.

This sequence joins TRBV7-2 and TRBJ2-7; the D call of TRBD1 rests on TCRdb alone, since no DNA is present to check it. CDR1 is SGHTA and CDR2 is FQGNSA in the germline V gene. The CDR3 runs 13 residues. The CDR3 sequence: CASSLGGDNEQYF. Drawing the rest from reference TRBV7-2 and TRBJ2-7, the complete variable domain is GAGVSQSPSNKVTEKGKDVELRCDPISGHTALYWYRQSLGQGLEFLIYFQGNSAPDKSGLPSDRFSAERTGGSVSTLTIQRTQQEDSAVYLCASSLGGDNEQYFGPGTRLTVT.

V gene TRBV4-1 combines with J gene TRBJ2-7. The CDR3 covers 15 residues. Germline V lookup: CDR1 MGHRA, CDR2 YSYEKL. The CDR3 protein is CASSQRQGNYYEQYF.

The rearrangement uses TRBV15 and TRBJ2-5. The CDR3 covers 13 residues. CDR1 is LNHNV and CDR2 is YYDKDF in the germline V gene (reference sequence). The CDR3 spells CATRGSLGETQYF.

The genes are TRBV20-1 and TRBJ2-1; checking the TCRdb D call of TRBD2 is not possible without DNA. Germline CDR1 and CDR2: DFQATT and SNEGSKA (reference sequence). This CDR3 comprises 16 residues. CDR3 protein: CSARSRLAGESNEQFF.

This sequence joins TRBV10-3 and TRBJ1-2; TCRdb returns TRBD1, unconfirmable since there is no DNA. CDR1 and CDR2 (germline): ENHRY, SYGVKD. The CDR3 runs to 15 residues. CDR3 protein: CAISETGTGRYGYTF.

The rearrangement joins TRBV6-2 or TRBV6-3 to TRBJ2-2; TCRdb's assignment of TRBD1 cannot be checked, as there is no DNA. The CDR3 contains 14 residues. Germline V gene data show CDR1 as MNHEY and CDR2 as SVGEGT. The CDR3 sequence is CASREGPEAGELFF.

The rearrangement links TRBV11-2 to TRBJ2-7; the D call from TCRdb, TRBD1, cannot be confirmed without DNA. Germline CDR1 is SGHAT and CDR2 is FQNNGV. The CDR3 runs to 15 residues. This CDR3 is CASSLEPGTGYEQYF.

The chain links TRBV7-9 to TRBJ1-1; TCRdb lists TRBD1, though no DNA is available to test this call. CDR3 length equals 15 residues. Germline CDR1 reads SEHNR; CDR2 reads FQNEAQ (reference sequence). The CDR3 reads CASSRDRVGNTEAFF.

V is TRBV2 and J is TRBJ1-6; TCRdb lists TRBD1, though no DNA is available to test this call. From germline, CDR1 is SNHLY and CDR2 FYNNEI. CDR3 length: 15 residues. The CDR3 region is CASSEDRAGNSPLHF.

This chain connects TRBV20-1 to TRBJ2-2; TCRdb proposes TRBD2, but this gene call is untestable without DNA. Per germline, CDR1 DFQATT and CDR2 SNEGSKA (reference sequence). CDR3 length: 15 residues. CDR3: CSAPLVVRETGELFF.

This chain connects TRBV6-4 to TRBJ2-1; the TCRdb D gene call, TRBD2, has no DNA to confirm it. This CDR3 is built from 16 residues. The V gene's germline CDR1 is MRHNA and CDR2 SNTAGT. The CDR3: CASSDSGTSGYNEQFF.

This clonotype is called medium-sized based on its frequency. This sequence joins TRBV6-4 and TRBJ2-2; TCRdb designates TRBD1, a call that cannot be tested without DNA. Germline CDR1 reads MRHNA; CDR2 reads SNTAGT. There are 15 residues in the CDR3. This CDR3 reads CASSDSQGDTGELFF.

The J gene is TRBJ2-3, the V gene TRBV5-1. The germline V gene encodes CDR1 SGHRS and CDR2 YFSETQ. The CDR3 extends over 16 amino acids. Here the CDR3 reads CASSLYTATSTDTQYF.

J is TRBJ2-7 and V is TRBV4-2; TCRdb's D gene call, TRBD2, goes unchecked for lack of DNA. The CDR3 runs 14 residues. Germline V gives CDR1 LGHNA, CDR2 YNFKEQ. CDR3 amino acids: CASSQGKGAWEQYF.

The chain uses TRBV2 and TRBJ2-1; as DNA is missing, the TRBD1 call by TCRdb cannot be tested. Germline CDR1 and CDR2: SNHLY and FYNNEI. The CDR3 is 13 residues long. Here the CDR3 reads CASSVGDYNEQFF.